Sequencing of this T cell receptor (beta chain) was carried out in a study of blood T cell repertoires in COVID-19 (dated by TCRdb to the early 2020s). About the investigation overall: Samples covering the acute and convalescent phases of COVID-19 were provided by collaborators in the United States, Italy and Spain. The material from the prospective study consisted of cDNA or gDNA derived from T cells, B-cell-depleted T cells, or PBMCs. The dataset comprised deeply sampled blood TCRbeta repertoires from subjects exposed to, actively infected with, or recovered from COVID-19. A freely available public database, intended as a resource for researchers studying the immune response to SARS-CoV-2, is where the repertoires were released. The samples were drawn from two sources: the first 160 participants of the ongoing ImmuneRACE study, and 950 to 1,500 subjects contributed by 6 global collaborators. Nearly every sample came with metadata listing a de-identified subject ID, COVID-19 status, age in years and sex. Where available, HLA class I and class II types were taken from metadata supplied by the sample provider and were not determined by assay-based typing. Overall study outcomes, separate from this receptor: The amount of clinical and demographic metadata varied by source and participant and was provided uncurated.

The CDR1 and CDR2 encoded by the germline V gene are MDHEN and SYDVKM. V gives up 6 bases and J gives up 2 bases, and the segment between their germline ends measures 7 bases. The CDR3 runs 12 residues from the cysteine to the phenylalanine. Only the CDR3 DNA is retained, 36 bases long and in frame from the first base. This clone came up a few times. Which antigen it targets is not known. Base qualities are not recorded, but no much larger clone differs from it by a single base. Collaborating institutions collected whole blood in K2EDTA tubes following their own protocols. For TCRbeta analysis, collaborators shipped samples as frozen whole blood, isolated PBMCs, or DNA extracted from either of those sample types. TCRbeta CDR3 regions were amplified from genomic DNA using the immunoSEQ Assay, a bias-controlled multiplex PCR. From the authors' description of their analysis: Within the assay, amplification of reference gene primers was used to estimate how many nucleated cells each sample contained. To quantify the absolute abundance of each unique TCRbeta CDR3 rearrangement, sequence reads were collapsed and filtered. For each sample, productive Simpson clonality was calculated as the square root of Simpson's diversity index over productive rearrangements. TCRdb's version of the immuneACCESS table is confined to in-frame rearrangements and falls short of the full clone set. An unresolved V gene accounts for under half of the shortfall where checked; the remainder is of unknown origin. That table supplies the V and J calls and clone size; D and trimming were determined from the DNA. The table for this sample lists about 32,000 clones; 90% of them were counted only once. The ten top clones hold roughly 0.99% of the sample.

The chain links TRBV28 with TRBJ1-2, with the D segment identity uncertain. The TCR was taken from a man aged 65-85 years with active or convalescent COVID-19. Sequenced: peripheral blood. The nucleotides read TGTGCCAGCAGGACTGGAAACTATGGCTACACCTTC. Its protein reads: CASRTGNYGYTF.